These T cell receptor beta chains were read from a single sample in a study of T cell repertoires in cytomegalovirus infection. Via MiXCR, TCRdb re-called the reads, giving one row per CDR3 protein. This table holds about 130,000 distinct CDR3 sequences, 7% to 10% found once. Specimen: PBMCs. These receptors originate from a human donor in good health (CMV status not recorded). Some clones in this sample may be carry-over from other donors' samples. CDR3s include the opening cysteine and the closing phenylalanine or tryptophan. A D gene is named only where the DNA matches it firmly. For some rows the clone size is stated as once, few or many, or as a class when expanded; others skip it.

J gene | V gene | D gene | clone size | CDR3 protein | CDR3 DNA
TRBJ2-7 | TRBV7-2 | NA | many | CASSPAGRSYEQYF | TGTGCCAGCAGCCCCGCCGGGCGTAGCTACGAGCAGTACTTC
TRBJ1-4 | TRBV7-2 | NA | many | CASPSGVEKLFF | TGTGCCAGCCCCTCGGGAGTGGAAAAACTGTTTTTT
TRBJ1-2 | TRBV10-3 | TRBD1 | NA | CAISDPRRQGPGTF | TGTGCCATCAGCGACCCACGTAGACAGGGGCCAGGAACCTTC
TRBJ1-1 | TRBV20-1 | NA | NA | CSARGSAGNTEAFF | TGCAGTGCTAGAGGATCGGCAGGGAACACTGAAGCTTTCTTT
TRBJ1-2 | TRBV7-9 | NA | many | CASSLAQTGGYTF | TGTGCCAGCAGCTTAGCGCAGACTGGGGGCTACACCTTC
TRBJ2-7 | TRBV10-3 | NA | NA | CALRPGSSYEQYF | TGTGCGCTACGGCCAGGGTCCTCCTACGAGCAGTACTTC
TRBJ2-2 | TRBV15 | TRBD2 | many | CATSILTSGGAGELFF | TGTGCCACCAGCATTCTGACTAGCGGGGGGGCCGGGGAGCTGTTTTTT
TRBJ1-1 | TRBV2 | NA | many | CASTQDSMNTEAFF | TGTGCCAGCACCCAGGACAGTATGAACACTGAAGCTTTCTTT
TRBJ1-1 | TRBV19 | NA | many | CASRDKTRLNTEAFF | TGTGCCAGTAGAGACAAGACGAGACTGAACACTGAAGCTTTCTTT
TRBJ2-3 | TRBV28 | NA | NA | CASSQGGTSGADTQYF | TGTGCCAGCAGCCAAGGGGGGACATCAGGTGCAGATACGCAGTATTTT
TRBJ2-7 | TRBV28 | NA | NA | CASSLNVVAYEQYF | TGTGCCAGCAGTTTAAACGTGGTGGCCTACGAGCAGTACTTC
TRBJ1-1 | TRBV29-1 | NA | few | CSGQDTEAFF | TGCAGCGGACAGGACACTGAAGCTTTCTTT
TRBJ2-3 | TRBV7-8 | NA | many | CASSLHLVTDTQYF | TGTGCCAGCAGCTTACATCTGGTTACAGATACGCAGTATTTT
TRBJ2-1 | TRBV27 | TRBD1 | NA | CASSFRGREQFF | TGTGCCAGCAGTTTCAGGGGGCGAGAGCAGTTCTTC
TRBJ1-2 | TRBV28 | TRBD1 | many | CASRKDRNYGYTF | TGTGCCAGCAGGAAGGACAGGAACTATGGCTACACCTTC
TRBJ2-7 | TRBV4-2 | TRBD2 | few | CASSQEGTSVYEQYF | TGTGCCAGCAGCCAAGAGGGGACTAGCGTTTACGAGCAGTACTTC
TRBJ1-1 | TRBV7-2 | NA | many | CASSLLGLNTEAFF | TGTGCCAGCAGCTTATTGGGGCTGAACACTGAAGCTTTCTTT
TRBJ1-1 | TRBV2 | NA | many | CASRAQTVGTEAFF | TGTGCCAGCAGGGCACAGACCGTGGGCACTGAAGCTTTCTTT
TRBJ1-1 | TRBV9 | NA | NA | CASSVVPAGRFLMNTEAFF | TGTGCCAGCAGCGTAGTACCCGCGGGCAGATTTCTCATGAACACTGAAGCTTTCTTT
TRBJ1-5 | TRBV6-2/TRBV6-3 | NA | many | CASSYSALIVRNQPQHF | TGTGCCAGCAGTTACTCAGCGTTGATAGTTCGCAATCAGCCCCAGCATTTT
TRBJ2-3 | TRBV7-9 | NA | many | CASSNPGQGRPGPQYF | TGTGCCAGCAGTAACCCCGGTCAGGGTCGACCCGGTCCGCAGTATTTT
TRBJ2-4 | TRBV6-5 | TRBD2 | many | CASSRGGTAKNIQYF | TGTGCCAGCAGTCGCGGGGGGACGGCCAAAAACATTCAGTACTTC
TRBJ1-2 | TRBV7-8 | NA | many | CASSLEGTNGYTF | TGTGCCAGCAGCTTAGAGGGGACCAATGGCTACACCTTC
TRBJ2-5 | TRBV3-1 | TRBD1 | NA | CASTRQGEKTQYF | TGTGCCAGCACCCGACAGGGAGAAAAGACCCAGTACTTC
TRBJ2-2 | TRBV11-2 | NA | NA | CASSLIHGSTGELFF | TGTGCCAGCAGCTTAATTCACGGTTCGACCGGGGAGCTGTTTTTT
TRBJ1-2 | TRBV12-3/TRBV12-4 | TRBD1 | many | CASSHRDRGTHGYTF | TGTGCCAGCAGTCACCGGGACAGGGGAACCCATGGCTACACCTTC
TRBJ2-7 | TRBV3-1 | TRBD1 | many | CASSQGGGTGYYEQYF | TGTGCCAGCAGCCAAGGTGGTGGGACAGGGTATTACGAGCAGTACTTC
TRBJ1-1 | TRBV6-2/TRBV6-3 | NA | many | CASSSGGPNTEAFF | TGTGCCAGCAGTTCGGGGGGACCGAACACTGAAGCTTTCTTT
TRBJ1-6 | TRBV7-8 | NA | many | CASSLWSGRADNSPLHF | TGTGCCAGCAGCTTATGGTCAGGCAGGGCGGATAATTCACCCCTCCACTTT
TRBJ2-1 | TRBV12-3/TRBV12-4 | NA | many | CASSPDSNEQFF | TGTGCCAGCAGTCCAGACAGTAATGAGCAGTTCTTC
TRBJ2-1 | TRBV7-2 | NA | many | CASSFPPAGYNEQFF | TGTGCCAGCAGCTTCCCCCCAGCGGGCTACAATGAGCAGTTCTTC
TRBJ2-3 | TRBV4-1 | TRBD1 | few | CASSQSWTGAADTQYF | TGCGCCAGCAGCCAAAGTTGGACAGGGGCTGCAGATACGCAGTATTTT
TRBJ1-6 | TRBV5-1 | TRBD1 | NA | CASSPGQGGSYNSPLHF | TGCGCCAGCAGCCCGGGACAGGGAGGCTCCTATAATTCACCCCTCCACTTT
TRBJ1-5 | TRBV7-2 | TRBD1 | many | CASSKTGGGQPQHF | TGTGCCAGCAGCAAGACAGGGGGCGGGCAGCCCCAGCATTTT
TRBJ2-3 | TRBV7-2 | TRBD1 | many | CASSLAAGGRGTDTQYF | TGTGCCAGCAGCTTAGCGGCAGGGGGTAGGGGCACAGATACGCAGTATTTT
TRBJ1-5 | TRBV5-1 | NA | NA | CASSPDSIGNQPQHF | TGCGCCAGCAGCCCGGACTCAATTGGCAATCAGCCCCAGCATTTT
TRBJ2-3 | TRBV10-3 | NA | many | CAIRRDIPTDTQYF | TGTGCCATCAGAAGGGACATTCCCACAGATACGCAGTATTTT
TRBJ1-4 | TRBV7-9 | NA | many | CASSLGGVANEKLFF | TGTGCCAGCAGCTTAGGAGGGGTCGCGAACGAAAAACTGTTTTTT
TRBJ2-1 | TRBV27 | NA | many | CASSGASSYNEQFF | TGTGCCAGCAGTGGGGCCAGCTCCTACAATGAGCAGTTCTTC
TRBJ2-2 | TRBV5-1 | NA | NA | CATHTAGADTGELFF | TGCGCCACCCATACCGCAGGGGCAGACACCGGGGAGCTGTTTTTT
TRBJ1-1 | TRBV5-4 | NA | many | CASRGEGQNTEAFF | TGTGCCAGCAGAGGTGAGGGGCAAAACACTGAAGCTTTCTTT
TRBJ1-6 | TRBV28 | NA | few | CASRQGNSPLHF | TGTGCCAGCAGGCAGGGAAATTCACCCCTCCACTTT
TRBJ1-5 | TRBV7-2 | NA | many | CASSSTVGGRYNQPQHF | TGTGCCAGCAGCTCGACGGTTGGAGGGAGATACAATCAGCCCCAGCATTTT
TRBJ1-2 | TRBV28 | NA | NA | CASSLPLNGYTF | TGTGCCAGCAGTTTGCCCCTGAATGGCTACACCTTC
TRBJ1-5 | TRBV2 | NA | many | CASSLPQSAGYNQPQHF | TGTGCCAGCAGCCTCCCCCAGTCGGCAGGTTACAATCAGCCCCAGCATTTT
TRBJ2-1 | TRBV7-3 | TRBD2 | many | CASSLIPASGVYNEQFF | TGTGCCAGCAGCTTAATCCCCGCTAGCGGGGTATACAATGAGCAGTTCTTC
TRBJ1-1 | TRBV2 | NA | many | CASSATALGAFF | TGTGCCAGCAGTGCCACAGCCCTTGGCGCTTTCTTT
TRBJ1-1 | TRBV20-1 | NA | many | CSAWSGNSGTEAFF | TGCAGTGCTTGGTCAGGGAACTCCGGTACAGAAGCTTTCTTT
TRBJ2-1 | TRBV20-1 | TRBD2 | NA | CSARDAGGAIKSYNEQFF | TGCAGTGCTAGAGATGCGGGGGGGGCGATCAAGTCCTACAATGAGCAGTTCTTC
TRBJ2-3 | TRBV7-2 | NA | many | CASSRLSSVVAVTQYF | TGTGCCAGCAGTCGTCTCTCGAGTGTAGTAGCTGTTACGCAGTATTTT
TRBJ2-3 | TRBV20-1 | NA | few | CSARSPGGTDTQYF | TGCAGTGCTAGGAGCCCGGGGGGCACAGATACGCAGTATTTT
TRBJ2-3 | TRBV20-1 | TRBD2 | few | CTVAGGLTDTQYF | TGCACCGTAGCGGGGGGCCTCACAGATACGCAGTATTTT
TRBJ1-2 | TRBV3-1 | NA | NA | CASSQYTGPGSYGYTF | TGTGCCAGCAGCCAATATACGGGACCGGGGAGCTATGGCTACACCTTC
TRBJ1-5 | TRBV2 | NA | many | CASSEQGRNQPQHF | TGTGCCAGCAGTGAGCAGGGAAGGAATCAGCCCCAGCATTTT
TRBJ2-5 | TRBV5-6 | NA | many | CASSLGFGGETQYF | TGTGCCAGCAGCTTGGGGTTTGGCGGAGAGACCCAGTACTTC